This TCR beta chain emerged from a study of post-analysis software for immune sequencing data. Whole-study findings and limits: When the samples were clustered directly with F measure, those that had been prepared in the same batch showed strong co-clustering.

This clonotype showed up just once. Its specificity is not known. Relative to the germline gene, one junction end is altered; a read error may explain this. Unique molecular identifiers were present in the TCR beta cDNA libraries. There were about 0.95 to 11 million T cells, and 450,000 to 550,000 cDNA molecules came from them. TCRdb reprocessed the PCR reads with MiXCR, giving one entry per CDR3 protein. The repertoire holds 400,000 to 500,000 distinct CDR3 sequences, with roughly 38% as singletons. The sample taken for sequencing was blood. The sequence was obtained from a girl aged 2 to 9 with multiple sclerosis.

The CDR3 bases are TGTGCCAGCAGTCCTGGGGGGATTGAGGAAAAACTGTATTTT. It specifies CASSPGGIEEKLYF. The chain joins TRBV12-3 or TRBV12-4 to TRBJ1-4; tentatively, D is TRBD1 (5 bases). The CDR3 runs to 14 residues.